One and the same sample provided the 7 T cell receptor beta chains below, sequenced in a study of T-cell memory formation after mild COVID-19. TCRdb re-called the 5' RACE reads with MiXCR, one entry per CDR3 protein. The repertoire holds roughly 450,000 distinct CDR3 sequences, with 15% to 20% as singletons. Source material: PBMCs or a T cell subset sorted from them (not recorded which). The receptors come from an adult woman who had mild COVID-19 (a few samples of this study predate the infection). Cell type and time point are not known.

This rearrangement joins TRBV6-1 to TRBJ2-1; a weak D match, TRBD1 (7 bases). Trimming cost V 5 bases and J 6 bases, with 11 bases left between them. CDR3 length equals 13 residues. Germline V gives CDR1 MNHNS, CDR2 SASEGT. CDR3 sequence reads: CASSRRDSNEQFF. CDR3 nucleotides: TGTGCCAGCAGTCGGCGGGACAGCAATGAGCAGTTCTTC.

The CDR3 nucleotides are TGCAGCGTTGAAGAACCCTGGGGGACTGAAGCTTTCTTT. Its protein product is CSVEEPWGTEAFF. V usage is TRBV29-1 and J usage is TRBJ1-1, with a weak D call TRBD1 (5 bases). This CDR3 comprises 13 residues. V lost 0 bases to trimming and J lost 5 bases, with 10 bases between them. From germline, CDR1 is SQVTM and CDR2 ANQGSEA.

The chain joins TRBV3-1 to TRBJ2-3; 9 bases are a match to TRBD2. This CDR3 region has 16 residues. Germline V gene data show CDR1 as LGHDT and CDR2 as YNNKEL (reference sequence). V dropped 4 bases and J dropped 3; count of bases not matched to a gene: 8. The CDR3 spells CASSLRPGLATDTQYF. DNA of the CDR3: TGTGCCAGCAGCCTGCGACCGGGACTAGCAACAGATACGCAGTATTTT.

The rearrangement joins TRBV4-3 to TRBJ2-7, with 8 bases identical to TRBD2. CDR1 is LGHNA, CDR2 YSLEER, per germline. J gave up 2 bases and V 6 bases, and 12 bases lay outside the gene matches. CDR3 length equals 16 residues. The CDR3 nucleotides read TGCGCCAGCAGTCCCATGGACGGGAGGGCCGCCTACGAGCAGTACTTC. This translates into CASSPMDGRAAYEQYF.

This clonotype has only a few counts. In nucleotides, the CDR3 is TGCAGTGCTAGAGATAGTAAGACGGGATGGGGGACCCAGTACTTC. This gives the protein CSARDSKTGWGTQYF. The chain links TRBV20-1 to TRBJ2-5; D possibly corresponds to TRBD2 (5 bases). The CDR3 consists of 15 residues. Germline CDR1 and CDR2: DFQATT and SNEGSKA (reference sequence). Between the trimmed V and J ends, which lost 0 bases and 7 bases, there was a span of 18 bases.

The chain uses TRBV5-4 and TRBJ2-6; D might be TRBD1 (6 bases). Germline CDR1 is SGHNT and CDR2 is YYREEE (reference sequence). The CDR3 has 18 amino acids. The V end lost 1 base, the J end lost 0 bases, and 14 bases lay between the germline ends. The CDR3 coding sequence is TGTGCCAGCAGCTTGCCAACAGGGACGTCCTCTGGGGCCAACGTCCTGACTTTC. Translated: CASSLPTGTSSGANVLTF. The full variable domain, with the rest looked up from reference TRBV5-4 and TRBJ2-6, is ETGVTQSPTHLIKTRGQQVTLRCSSQSGHNTVSWYQQALGQGPQFIFQYYREEENGRGNFPPRFSGLQFPNYSSELNVNALELDDSALYLCASSLPTGTSSGANVLTFGAGSRLTVL.

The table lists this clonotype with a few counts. In nucleotides, the CDR3 is TGTGCCAGCAGCTCCGGGACCACTTCAGGAAACACCATATATTTT. The encoded protein is CASSSGTTSGNTIYF. The V call is TRBV6-5, the J call TRBJ1-3; TRBD1 might be the D (5 bases). Trimming shortened V by 6 bases and J by 4 bases, and 16 bases separated the two germline ends. This CDR3 has 15 amino acids. The germline CDR1 and CDR2 sequences are MNHEY and SVGAGI.